This TCR beta chain appears in the sequencing data of a study of T cell repertoires in cytomegalovirus infection. TCRdb reprocessed the reads via MiXCR and lists one record per CDR3 protein. The data contain about 920,000 distinct CDR3 sequences, about a third of them seen just once; the ten biggest clones take up roughly an eighth. In germline, CDR1 is SGHTA, CDR2 FQGNSA. V shed 6 bases and J shed 3 bases, with 15 bases lying between them. This CDR3 is 14 amino acids long. This clonotype was counted at least ten times. Antigen specificity is unknown. The rearrangement joins TRBV7-2 to TRBJ2-7; maybe TRBD2 (6 bases). The material was cultured CD8+ T cells from PBMCs, obtained from culture after CMV antigen stimulation. This clonotype was sampled from a human donor in good health (CMV status not recorded). Some clones in this sample may be carry-over from other donors' samples. The DNA for the CDR3 is TGTGCCAGCAGGATAGCGGATGACGTCTACGAGCAGTACTTC. Its translation: CASRIADDVYEQYF.